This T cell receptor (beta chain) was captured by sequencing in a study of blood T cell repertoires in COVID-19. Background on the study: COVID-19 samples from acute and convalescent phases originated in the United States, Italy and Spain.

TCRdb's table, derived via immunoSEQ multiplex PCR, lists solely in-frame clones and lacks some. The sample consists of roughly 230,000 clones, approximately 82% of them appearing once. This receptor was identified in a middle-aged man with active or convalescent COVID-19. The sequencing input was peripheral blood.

The CDR3 nucleotides are TGTGCCAGCAGCTCACAGGGTGGTTTCTTCGGCTACACCTTC. Amino acid sequence: CASSSQGGFFGYTF. This sequence joins TRBV7-2 and TRBJ1-2; TRBD1 might be the D (6 bases). This CDR3 comprises 14 residues. Trimming left V 4 bases short and J 8 bases short, with 17 bases between. Germline V gives CDR1 SGHTA, CDR2 FQGNSA.